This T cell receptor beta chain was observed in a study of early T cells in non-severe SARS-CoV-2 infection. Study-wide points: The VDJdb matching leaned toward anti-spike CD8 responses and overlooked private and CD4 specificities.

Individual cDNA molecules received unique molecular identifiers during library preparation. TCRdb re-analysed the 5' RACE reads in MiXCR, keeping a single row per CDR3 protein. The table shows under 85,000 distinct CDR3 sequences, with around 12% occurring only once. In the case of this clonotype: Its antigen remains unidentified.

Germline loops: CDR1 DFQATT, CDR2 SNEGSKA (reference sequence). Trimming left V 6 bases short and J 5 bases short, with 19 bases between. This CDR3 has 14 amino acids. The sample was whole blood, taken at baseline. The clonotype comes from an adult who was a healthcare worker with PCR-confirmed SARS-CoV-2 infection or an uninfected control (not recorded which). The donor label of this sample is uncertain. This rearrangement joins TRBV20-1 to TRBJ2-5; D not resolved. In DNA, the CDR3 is TGCAGTGCATTAGGGCCTAGTCTCGTTGAGACCCAGTACTTC. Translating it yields CSALGPSLVETQYF.